This entry concerns a single T cell receptor (beta chain). These data come from a study of shared clonotypes between healthy human individuals. Clones were read by immunoSEQ multiplex PCR, and TCRdb kept only the in-frame ones, dropping some. The table shows roughly 2.6 million clones, with approximately 90% occurring only once. CDR3 length equals 14 residues. V was clipped by 0 bases and J by 2 bases, with 7 bases between them. Germline V gene data show CDR1 as SGHDN and CDR2 as FVKESK. The origin of this receptor is a man younger than 35 in good health. J is TRBJ1-2 and V is TRBV14; D uncertain. The sequenced sample consisted of naive CD4+ T cells sorted from blood. Subset in this sample: CD45RA+ positively selected. The CDR3 loop reads CASSQDTVNYGYTF. CDR3 in DNA: TGTGCCAGCAGCCAAGATACGGTAAACTATGGCTACACCTTC.